What follows is one T cell receptor (beta chain) and its context. Patients from Seattle were sampled longitudinally, starting during active infection. The data were taken from a study of blood T cell repertoires in COVID-19. The overall study: Acute and convalescent COVID-19 specimens originated in the United States, Italy and Spain. Nucleic acid was either cDNA or gDNA, and it came from T cells, B-cell-depleted T cells, or PBMCs.

Authors' analysis steps: By means of reference gene primer amplification, nucleated cell counts were estimated. Clones were sequenced by immunoSEQ multiplex PCR, and TCRdb holds only the in-frame ones, with some missing. The DNA was the basis for D and trimming; V, J and clone size are from that table. The table includes some 390,000 clones, more than 70% detected once. The germline V gene has CDR1 SNHLY and CDR2 FYNNEI. V was cut by 1 base and J by 3 bases, with 7 bases left in between. CDR3 size: 14 residues. Material: peripheral blood. The TCR sequence derives from a woman aged 60-75 years with COVID-19, enrolled during active disease. The chain links TRBV2 to TRBJ2-1; D is uncertain. Here the CDR3 reads CASSEGLVYNEQFF. The CDR3 DNA follows: TGTGCCAGCAGTGAAGGGCTCGTCTACAATGAGCAGTTCTTC.